This T cell receptor (beta chain) stems from a study of blood T cell repertoires in COVID-19. Overall study: Italy, Spain and the United States were the sources of the convalescent and acute COVID-19 samples.

This clone was detected only once. The CDR3 consists of 13 residues. Trimming stripped 1 base from V and 8 bases from J, with 10 bases between. Germline values: CDR1 LGHDT, CDR2 YNNKEL (reference sequence). Measured with immunoSEQ multiplex PCR; TCRdb has only the in-frame clones, and not every one. The sample includes 100,000 to 150,000 clones, roughly 82% of them seen just once. The receptor was isolated from a human donor in a cohort sampled during active COVID-19. Source material: peripheral blood. This sequence joins TRBV3-1 (or the pseudogene TRBV3-2) and TRBJ2-3, with D maybe TRBD2 (5 bases). The DNA for the CDR3 is TGTGCCAGCAGCCAAGGTCGGGAAGGTACGCAGTATTTT. This sequence encodes CASSQGREGTQYF.